Sequencing of this T cell receptor (beta chain) was carried out in a study of T cell changes during pregnancy in multiple sclerosis. The assay was immunoSEQ multiplex PCR, and TCRdb's table has in-frame clones only and misses some. The sample gives around 56,000 clones, 70% to 90% of which show up once; approximately 0.4% is in the top ten. Germline V gene data show CDR1 as SGHAT and CDR2 as FQNNGV. The V end was cut by 1 base, the J end by 8 bases, with 20 bases between. The CDR3 is 16 residues long. Source: CD4+ T cells from peripheral blood mononuclear cells, taken in the third trimester of pregnancy. This sequence originates from a female donor with multiple sclerosis, enrolled in a pregnancy study. The chain couples TRBV11-2 to TRBJ1-1; TRBD1 might be the D (6 bases). This CDR3 reads CASSLGAGAVDGEAFF. For the CDR3, the DNA is TGTGCCAGCAGCTTAGGGGCAGGGGCAGTAGATGGGGAAGCTTTCTTT.